This T cell receptor (beta chain) was recovered during a study of OX40 agonist ivuxolimab in advanced cancers. Generated by immunoSEQ multiplex PCR, the TCRdb table keeps only in-frame clones and is missing some. The sample has more than 12,000 clones, approximately 87% seen once. Germline assignment: CDR1 MNHNY and CDR2 SVGAGI (reference sequence). Trimming left V 4 bases short and J 1 base short, with 14 bases between. This CDR3 region has 16 residues. The table lists this clone with a count of one. This sequence originates from an adult with an advanced solid tumor such as melanoma, head and neck, liver or kidney cancer. The input for sequencing was CD4+ or CD8+ T cells sorted from blood, taken in a trial of the OX40 agonist ivuxolimab. The J gene is TRBJ1-5, the V gene TRBV6-6; possibly TRBD1 for D (6 bases). Here the CDR3 DNA reads TGTGCCAGCAGTTCAAAGAGGGGGGCGAGCAATCAGCCCCAGCATTTT. Translated, it gives CASSSKRGASNQPQHF.